This section outlines one T cell receptor beta chain sequence together with its context. Its cognate antigen is unknown. The sample belongs to a study of cytomegalovirus exposure and HLA in healthy donors. For the study at large: Earlier, some 200 million T cells were analyzed, and fewer than 120 million unique TCR beta sequences were found among them. Genetic ancestry analysis placed around four fifths of the approximately 400 donors that were genotyped in the Caucasian-associated cluster. Study findings and constraints: Within an earlier analysis, most TCR beta V segments proved productive either about 87% or about 30% of the time. Solely CMV serostatus was available to characterize immune exposure.

The V gene's germline CDR1 is MDHEN and CDR2 SYDVKM. The ends lost 2 bases at V and 6 bases at J; junction bases unmatched: 11. The CDR3 has 18 amino acids. PCR employed 60 Vbeta and 13 Jbeta primers. Data came from immunoSEQ multiplex PCR; TCRdb stores just in-frame clones and leaves some out. The table records around 200,000 clones, 65% to 90% of them present only once. This chain links TRBV28 with TRBJ2-3, with TRBD2 matching 13 bases. The sequenced sample was PBMCs. This receptor was taken from a girl between 5 and 17 years old in good health and CMV-seronegative. The CDR3 here is CASSLPTSGGARTDTQYF. CDR3 in DNA: TGTGCCAGCAGTTTACCTACTAGCGGGGGGGCCCGGACGGATACGCAGTATTTT. The whole variable domain, filled in from reference TRBV28 and TRBJ2-3, reads DVKVTQSSRYLVKRTGEKVFLECVQDMDHENMFWYRQDPGLGLRLIYFSYDVKMKEKGDIPEGYSVSREKKERFSLILESASTNQTSMYLCASSLPTSGGARTDTQYFGPGTRLTVL.